This T cell receptor beta chain was sequenced for a study of OX40 agonist ivuxolimab in advanced cancers. Study-wide context: Ivuxolimab was a fully human IgG2 agonistic monoclonal antibody targeting the costimulatory receptor OX40 (CD134). Patients were allowed to have had prior anti-PD-1, anti-PD-L1 or anti-CTLA-4 therapy, and 30% to 40% of the dose-escalation patients had previously received checkpoint inhibitors. Partial responses were achieved by three dose-escalation patients, of whom one had hepatocellular carcinoma and two had cutaneous melanoma. The point of sequencing TCRbeta in the periphery was to test whether ivuxolimab changed TCR sequence diversity and drove clonal T-cell expansion. Intravenous ivuxolimab was administered to patients every 2 weeks at six dose levels: 0.01, 0.1, 0.3, 1.5, 3 and 10 mg/kg. In the dose-escalation cohort, approximately 82% of patients were male, and the mean age was roughly 60 years, with a range of roughly 20 to 85. Of the 50 to 55 patients in dose escalation, 19 had hepatocellular carcinoma, some 15 had melanoma, 9 had renal cell carcinoma and 9 had head and neck cancer. The paper covers the monotherapy dose-escalation part of the phase I ivuxolimab trial, which included N of about 56 patients. Overall study outcomes, separate from this receptor: In partial responders in the 0.1-3.0 mg/kg groups, normalized peripheral clonal expansion was found to be among the lowest, especially among CD8+ T cells. Antigen specificity was not determined for the clonally expanded peripheral T cells. Low levels of normalized T-cell clonal expansion were also seen in some patients who did not respond. At doses of 0.1 to 3.0 mg/kg, clonal expansion of both CD4+ and CD8+ T cells in blood was seen between baseline and week 6. After ivuxolimab, CD8+ T cells had more expanded clones than CD4+ T cells on average.

About this clone itself: The antigen this receptor binds is unknown. Base qualities are missing; no much larger clone stands one base away.

Patients with autoimmune disease history or receiving systemic immunosuppression were excluded from the trial. Peripheral blood for TCR sequencing was collected from all dose cohorts at baseline, on cycle 4 day 1, and on cycle 7 day 1. Samples were obtained from an open-label, multicenter, first-in-human phase I dose-escalation trial of ivuxolimab. Adults with locally advanced or metastatic melanoma, renal cell, hepatocellular, or head and neck squamous cell carcinoma were enrolled in the trial. Before TCR sequencing, CD4+ and CD8+ T cells were separately sorted from peripheral blood. Trimming costs V 6 bases and J 5 bases, and their ends lie 13 bases apart. Its CDR3 holds 13 amino acids, cysteine through phenylalanine. Only CDR3 DNA remains: 39 bases, in frame from the first base. Via the germline V gene, CDR1 is KGHSH and CDR2 LQKENI. Genomic DNA was isolated from the sorted cells so that the TCRbeta CDR3 region could be sequenced. TCRbeta CDR3 regions were sequenced using the immunoSEQ Assay. Held by TCRdb, this immuneACCESS table contains in-frame sequences only and omits some clones. Under half of the omission traces to an unresolved V gene where checked; the cause of the rest is unknown. This sample is represented by 75,000 to 100,000 clones; under 90% of them were singletons. Under 7% of the sample goes to the ten largest clones.

Sequencing was performed on CD4+ or CD8+ T cells sorted from blood, taken in a trial of the OX40 agonist ivuxolimab. The sequence is built from TRBV18 and TRBJ2-5; TRBD2 is a possible D gene, resting on 6 matching bases. The receptor was isolated from an adult with an advanced solid tumor such as melanoma, head and neck, liver or kidney cancer. DNA sequence: TGTGCCAGCTCCCCCGCGGGAAGTGAGACCCAGTACTTC. The encoded protein is CASSPAGSETQYF.